This T cell receptor beta chain stems from a study of beta chain features in type 1 diabetes (dated 2018 in TCRdb). Regarding the study in general: No differences in mean age, gender distribution, total cell number or subset yield were found between patients and healthy donors. In the study, TCRB repertoires of sorted circulating CD4+ T cell subsets from recently diagnosed type 1 diabetes patients were compared with those of matched healthy donors. Whereas all 30 or so donors provided naive and central memory subsets, regulatory and stem cell-like memory subsets were isolated from just 8 patients and roughly eight healthy donors. A total of roughly 110 million sorted cells were examined across all samples, and the number of cells per subset was strongly correlated with RNA yield.

All of the isolated RNA was reverse transcribed with the High Capacity cDNA Reverse Transcription Kit, so expressed TCRB transcripts were sequenced. Naive, central memory and regulatory T cell samples underwent deep immunoSEQ sequencing, averaging about 3.57 million total reads per sample. Sorted cells were lysed in RLT buffer, and RNA was extracted using DNase-treated RNeasy Micro or Mini kits according to cell number. To prevent cross-contamination, each cell subset was processed individually, whereas patient and healthy donor samples were processed jointly. TCRB sequences were amplified from cDNA with the immunoSEQ multiplex PCR, producing 87-bp fragments spanning the CDR3 region. The amplicons were sequenced using the Illumina HiSeq platform. In the paper's pipeline: PCR bias was computationally corrected using synthetic template baselines, reads within Hamming distance 2 were collapsed, and singletons that could not be merged were discarded. Reads were aligned against IMGT so that V, D and J genes, CDR3 length and insertions or deletions at six rearrangement sites could be assigned. Within each subset, clonotype counts were normalized to the number of sorted cells before true diversity and Gini coefficients were calculated with the tcR R package. Repertoire sharing was quantified using the overlap coefficient calculated on TCRB nucleotide sequences. TCRdb took over this immuneACCESS table, retaining in-frame rearrangements with V and J assigned. Such tables are incomplete; in checked studies, under half of the missing clones stem from an unresolved V gene, and the remainder is unexplained. The V and J calls and clone size were taken over from that table, and D and trimming were inferred from the DNA. In all, the sample holds approximately 170,000 clones, and 7.8% of those were seen once. The ten largest make up approximately 1% of the sample.

From cysteine to phenylalanine, the CDR3 is 11 amino acids long. CDR3 DNA is the only sequence kept; it has 33 bases, read in frame from the first base. The V end loses 2 bases and the J end loses 10 bases, and a stretch of 7 bases separates them. Looking up the germline V gene yields CDR1 SGDLS and CDR2 YYNGEE. This clone showed up just a few times. This clone's antigen is unknown. One base away there is no much larger clone; base qualities are not given. The full study reports these points: Shorter templates might have been favored by PCR, but patient and control samples were amplified and corrected together, so both groups would have been affected equally by any skew. Because the HLA sub-analyses included only small numbers of individuals, any influence of HLA type on TCRB rearrangement was left unresolved. Naive, central memory and regulatory TCRB repertoires appeared to be more alike among patients than among healthy donors. Type 1 diabetes patients showed a moderate but significant shortening of TCRB CDR3 length in all four CD4+ subsets. Because cDNA was sequenced instead of genomic DNA, activated cells with high expression could be over-represented, although the groups did not differ in activation or CD3 levels. Patients with type 1 diabetes made fewer insertions and deleted more nucleotides at VDJ recombination sites, implying thymic rearrangement abnormalities.

A single peripheral blood draw of around 0.11 L on average was collected from each donor into heparinised tubes. A BD FACSAria II was used to sort naive, central memory, regulatory and stem cell-like memory CD4+ T cells with a panel that included CD45RO, CCR7, CD25, CD127, CD95 and CD27. All sorted populations exceeded 95% purity. PBMCs were separated immediately by Lymphoprep density gradient centrifugation and were stained directly, without being cultured. Samples were stained and sorted in pairs, with one healthy donor and one patient per experiment, so that batch effects were minimized. The origin of this receptor is a woman aged 35 to 49 with type 1 diabetes. The sequence joins TRBV9 to TRBJ2-1, with no reliable assignment of the D segment. The source material was central memory CD4+ T cells from blood. The nucleotide sequence reads as follows: TGTGCCAGCAGCGTTGAGAAAGAGCAGTTCTTC. Translation gives CASSVEKEQFF.